These T cell receptor beta chains were read from a single sample in a study of T cells in Graves' hyperthyroidism and ophthalmopathy. TCRdb fed the multiplex PCR reads into MiXCR, producing one record per CDR3 protein. The sample lists about 290,000 distinct CDR3 sequences, 16% occurring once. Input material: blood. These receptors were collected from a young man with Graves' hyperthyroidism. CDR3s include the opening cysteine and the closing phenylalanine or tryptophan.

TRBV24-1	TRBJ2-1	CATSPRETYNEQFF
TRBV11-2	TRBJ1-3	CASSLDVGRAGGNTIYF
TRBV3-1	TRBJ2-5	CASTALAGGFRRETQYF
TRBV3-1	TRBJ2-7	CASSQDQFTGGDEQYF
TRBV27	TRBJ2-6	CASSLSASGANVLTF
TRBV28	TRBJ1-1	CATYTGEDTEAFF
TRBV20-1	TRBJ1-6	CSASREGGSYNSPLHF
TRBV12-5	TRBJ2-1	CASAMWDNEQFF
TRBV30	TRBJ2-5	CAWSDGRGVRGETQYF
TRBV5-1	TRBJ2-3	CASSLVTALVNTDTQYF
TRBV6-5	TRBJ2-1	CASSYSGGRDYNEQFF
TRBV15	TRBJ1-5	CATSSGNRGNQPQHF
TRBV14	TRBJ2-2	CASSQRFGTGGLGGELFF
TRBV5-1	TRBJ2-7	CASSWGKGQYF
TRBV20-1	TRBJ2-3	CSASSSGRASTDTQYF
TRBV12-3/TRBV12-4	TRBJ2-3	CASSPRLASLTDTQYF
TRBV30	TRBJ1-3	CAWSVKFYSGNTIYF
TRBV3-1	TRBJ2-5	CASSSMGEVGTQYF
TRBV5-8	TRBJ2-3	CASSSNGQGPPLSTDTQYF
TRBV3-1	TRBJ2-7	CASSLKVAGVKYEQYF
TRBV15	TRBJ1-2	CATSRDNPAEPTNYGYTF
TRBV20-1	TRBJ2-7	CSAARTGGFNEQYF
TRBV20-1	TRBJ1-1	CSARDNRAGRGWHTEAFF
TRBV11-3	TRBJ2-1	CASSSTSGRGNEQFF
TRBV30	TRBJ1-6	CAWSRHRSGGSPLHF
TRBV2	TRBJ2-2	CASSPLSSGRGNTGELFF
TRBV10-1	TRBJ2-7	CASSLDGGGEQYF
TRBV4-2	TRBJ1-2	CASSQDGSTNYGYTF
TRBV5-6	TRBJ1-2	CASSLPPGGYTF
TRBV20-1	TRBJ2-5	CSALQETQYF
TRBV2	TRBJ2-3	CASSRQISTDTQYF
TRBV5-1	TRBJ1-1	CASSSRTGNEAFF
TRBV13	TRBJ2-7	CASSPGPGVAYEQYF
TRBV14	TRBJ2-5	CASSHLSGEETQYF
TRBV11-2	TRBJ2-7	CASSLSAAGTYEQYF
TRBV20-1	TRBJ1-1	CSAPRGSEAFF
TRBV29-1	TRBJ1-1	CSVVDILTNTEAFF
TRBV27	TRBJ1-5	CASGENSNQPQHF
TRBV5-1	TRBJ2-7	CASSLAPEQAYEQYF
TRBV12-3/TRBV12-4	TRBJ2-1	CASIPTSGSNEQFF
TRBV3-1	TRBJ2-1	CASSQSGIQHPNEQFF
TRBV11-2	TRBJ1-2	CASSYFRDPGYTF
TRBV11-2	TRBJ2-3	CASSLLAGADGDAQYF
TRBV12-3/TRBV12-4	TRBJ2-3	CASSPPGDTQYF
TRBV19	TRBJ1-2	CASSIDEGSPNYGYTF
TRBV28	TRBJ2-6	CASSSPASGANVLTF
TRBV4-1	TRBJ1-4	CASSQVTGTGHEKLFF
TRBV7-6	TRBJ1-1	CASSFYTGTFTEAFF
TRBV12-3/TRBV12-4	TRBJ2-3	CASSFKDTQYF
TRBV12-3/TRBV12-4	TRBJ2-7	CASRPGGQGTYEQYF
TRBV12-3/TRBV12-4	TRBJ2-2	CASSDEGGTGELFF
TRBV20-1	TRBJ1-1	CSARDWRESEAFF
TRBV11-2	TRBJ2-7	CASSLRQGPGGEQYF
TRBV7-9	TRBJ2-1	CASSLDRGLRNEQFF
TRBV5-1	TRBJ2-3	CASRRDFADTQYF